This TCR beta chain was obtained from a study of blood T cell repertoires in COVID-19. Study details: Material from acute and convalescent COVID-19 was sourced from the United States, Italy and Spain. T cells, B-cell-depleted T cells, or PBMCs supplied cDNA or gDNA.

Source study methods: Reference gene primer amplification gave nucleated cell count estimates. Assay: immunoSEQ multiplex PCR; the TCRdb copy retains only in-frame clones and omits some. Clone size and the V and J calls come from that table; the DNA yielded D and trimming. The sample has about 74,000 clones; approximately 80% are singletons. The CDR3 is 16 amino acids. V dropped 7 bases and J dropped 0 bases, with 18 bases sitting between them. Germline V lookup: CDR1 WSHSY, CDR2 SAAADI. The sequenced material came from peripheral blood. This TCR was sampled from an elderly man with acute or convalescent COVID-19. This chain uses TRBV10-2 with TRBJ1-2; D is perhaps TRBD1 (6 bases). The DNA of the CDR3 is TGCGCCAGCAACCAACAGGGCGGTGTCCCTAACTATGGCTACACCTTC. Its protein is CASNQQGGVPNYGYTF.